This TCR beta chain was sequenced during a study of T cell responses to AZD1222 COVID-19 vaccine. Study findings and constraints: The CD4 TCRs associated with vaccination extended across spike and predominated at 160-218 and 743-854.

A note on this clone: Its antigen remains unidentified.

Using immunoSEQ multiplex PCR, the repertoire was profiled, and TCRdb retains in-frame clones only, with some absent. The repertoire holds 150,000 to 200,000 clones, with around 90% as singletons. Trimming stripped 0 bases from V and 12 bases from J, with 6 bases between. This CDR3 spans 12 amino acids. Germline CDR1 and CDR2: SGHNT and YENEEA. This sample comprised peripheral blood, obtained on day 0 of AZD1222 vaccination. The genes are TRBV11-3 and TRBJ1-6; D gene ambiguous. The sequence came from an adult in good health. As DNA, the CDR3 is TGTGCCAGCAGCTTAGACGAGGGACCCCTCCACTTT. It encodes CASSLDEGPLHF.